These 31 T cell receptor beta chains were sequenced from one sample in a study of blood T cell repertoires in COVID-19 (dated by TCRdb to between 2020 and 2021). To prepare the library, the immunoSEQ multiplex PCR assay was applied. The clones in this table, taken by TCRdb from immuneACCESS, are in-frame only. Not every clone is retained; where verified, under half of the shortfall comes from an unresolved V gene, and the cause of the rest is unknown. Recorded for this sample are 300,000 to 400,000 clones; about 89% of them occurred a single time. Jointly, the top ten make up about 6% of the sample. The sample taken for sequencing was peripheral blood. The receptors stem from a woman between 45 and 60 years old with COVID-19, enrolled during active disease.

CDR3: CAISDPASGSGGTGELFF. Written as DNA, the CDR3 is TGTGCCATCAGTGACCCGGCTAGCGGGAGCGGTGGCACCGGGGAGCTGTTTTTT. This chain connects TRBV10-3 to TRBJ2-2; 10 bases align to TRBD2. The V gene's germline CDR1 is ENHRY and CDR2 SYGVKD. CDR3 length: 18 residues. V shed 3 bases, J shed 4 bases, and the junction held 11 bases outside the gene matches.

V and J are TRBV19 and TRBJ2-7; D is ambiguous. V lost 1 base to trimming and J lost 3 bases, with 7 bases between them. The CDR3 consists of 13 residues. Germline CDR1 is LNHDA and CDR2 is SQIVND (reference sequence). In nucleotides, the CDR3 is TGTGCCAGTAGTATAGGTCCCAACTACGAGCAGTACTTC. Its translation is CASSIGPNYEQYF.

V usage is TRBV7-2 and J usage is TRBJ2-6; 9 bases are shared with TRBD1. The V gene end was trimmed by 4 bases and the J gene end by 0 bases; junction bases not matched to a gene: 4. Germline V lookup: CDR1 SGHTA, CDR2 FQGNSA. The CDR3 loop spans 17 amino acids. CDR3 in DNA: TGTGCCAGCAGCTCCGGACAGGGGCACTCTGGGGCCAACGTCCTGACTTTC. This gives the protein CASSSGQGHSGANVLTF.

The CDR3 sequence is CASSESPSDEAFF. The CDR3, as DNA: TGCGCCAGCAGTGAGTCACCGAGTGATGAAGCTTTCTTT. The chain is built from TRBV10-1 and TRBJ1-1; no firm D call. Trimming removed 0 bases from V and 7 bases from J, with 9 bases in between. The CDR3 totals 13 residues. In germline, CDR1 is WNHNN, CDR2 SYGVQD (reference sequence).

The chain combines TRBV30 with TRBJ2-3, with 10 bases aligning to TRBD2. Looked up from germline, CDR1 is GTSNPN and CDR2 is SVGIG (reference sequence). V shed 2 bases and J 4 bases; nucleotides not matched to a gene: 9. The CDR3 runs to 16 residues. This CDR3 is CAWSPIAGGWSDTQYF. CDR3 nucleotide sequence: TGTGCCTGGAGTCCGATAGCGGGAGGTTGGTCAGATACGCAGTATTTT.

This clone has just one count. The gene calls are TRBV4-3 and TRBJ1-5; D remains unclear. The germline gives CDR1 LGHNA, CDR2 YSLEER. The CDR3 loop spans 15 amino acids. With 0 bases removed from V and 2 bases from J, the gap between germline ends came to 8 bases. The CDR3 sequence: CASSQDWRGNQPQHF. The CDR3 DNA reads as TGCGCCAGCAGCCAAGATTGGAGGGGCAATCAGCCCCAGCATTTT.

The CDR3 sequence is CASSKGLADYNEQFF. The DNA for the CDR3 is TGCGCCAGCAGCAAGGGACTAGCGGATTACAATGAGCAGTTCTTC. V gene TRBV5-1 combines with J gene TRBJ2-1, with 11 bases that match TRBD2. In germline, CDR1 is SGHRS, CDR2 YFSETQ. There are 15 residues in the CDR3. V dropped 4 bases and J dropped 4; count of bases not matched to a gene: 4.

The chain recombines TRBV27 with TRBJ1-1, with TRBD1 identical over 7 bases. V was pared by 5 bases and J by 5 bases, with 5 bases of the junction left unmatched. The CDR3 runs 13 residues. Germline V gives CDR1 MNHEY, CDR2 SMNVEV (reference sequence). CDR3 DNA sequence: TGTGCCAGCAGTACCGCAGGGGGGACTGAAGCTTTCTTT. It is translated as CASSTAGGTEAFF.

The gene calls are TRBV6-5 and TRBJ1-4; TRBD1 matches at 9 bases. V shed 6 bases, J shed 8 bases, and the junction held 10 bases outside the gene matches. Germline lookup yields CDR1 MNHEY and CDR2 SVGAGI. This CDR3 contains 15 residues. DNA for the CDR3: TGTGCCAGCAGCTTAAGACAGGGGGGAGGCGAAAAACTGTTTTTT. This translates into CASSLRQGGGEKLFF.

The chain is built from TRBV7-9 and TRBJ2-5; TRBD2 aligns across 7 bases. V was clipped by 4 bases and J by 4 bases; unmatched bases: 6. Per germline, CDR1 SEHNR and CDR2 FQNEAQ (reference sequence). The CDR3 loop spans 14 amino acids. CDR3 in amino acids: CASSSSGASETQYF. CDR3 sequence (DNA): TGTGCCAGCAGCTCAAGCGGGGCCTCAGAGACCCAGTACTTC.

The chain carries TRBV19 and TRBJ1-3; TRBD1 might be the D (5 bases). Per the germline V gene, CDR1 is LNHDA and CDR2 is SQIVND (reference sequence). The CDR3 consists of 17 residues. With 2 bases removed from V and 0 bases from J, the gap between germline ends came to 14 bases. The CDR3 loop reads CASSIRARAYSGNTIYF. In DNA, the CDR3 is TGTGCCAGTAGTATACGCGCCAGGGCTTACTCTGGAAACACCATATATTTT.

The chain recombines TRBV16 with TRBJ2-1, with a possible D match to TRBD2 (5 bases). Germline CDR1 KGHSY, CDR2 FQNENV. V was cut by 4 bases and J by 9 bases, with 10 bases left in between. The CDR3 extends over 12 amino acids. CDR3 region: CASSPAGIEQFF. The DNA for the CDR3 is TGTGCCAGCAGCCCCGCGGGTATTGAGCAGTTCTTC.

The CDR3 region is CASTLRTGGDRGQQPQHF. The CDR3 nucleotides read TGTGCCAGTACCTTGAGGACAGGGGGCGATCGGGGCCAGCAGCCCCAGCATTTT. The chain combines TRBV19 with TRBJ1-5; TRBD1 agrees at 11 bases. V lost 7 bases and J lost 7; bases outside the gene matches: 18. Germline CDR1 and CDR2: LNHDA and SQIVND (reference sequence). The CDR3 loop spans 18 amino acids.

V is TRBV3-1 (or the pseudogene TRBV3-2) and J is TRBJ2-1; D possibly corresponds to TRBD1 (5 bases). Trimming stripped 2 bases from V and 7 bases from J, with 9 bases between. This CDR3 has 13 amino acids. CDR1 LGHDT and CDR2 YNNKEL come from the germline V gene (reference sequence). The CDR3 DNA reads TGTGCCAGCAGCCAACTAGGGGTAAATGAGCAGTTCTTC. Its protein is CASSQLGVNEQFF.

This clone occurred once. The genes are TRBV4-1 and TRBJ2-1, with D possibly being TRBD2 (7 bases). There are 13 residues in the CDR3. V shed 0 bases and J shed 8 bases, with 8 bases lying between them. Germline V gene sequence: CDR1 MGHRA, CDR2 YSYEKL. The CDR3 here is CASSQEGGDEQFF. The DNA of the CDR3 is TGCGCCAGCAGCCAAGAAGGGGGGGATGAGCAGTTCTTC.

The chain recombines TRBV30 with TRBJ1-2, with 11 positions matching TRBD1. V was pared by 3 bases and J by 7 bases, with 7 bases of the junction left unmatched. Germline V gene lookup returns CDR1 GTSNPN and CDR2 SVGIG (reference sequence). This CDR3 has 14 residues. Here the CDR3 DNA reads TGTGCCTGGAGCTATGGACAGGGGGCTCGTGGCTACACCTTC. Encoded protein: CAWSYGQGARGYTF.

The chain employs TRBV6-5 and TRBJ2-7; possibly TRBD1 for D (6 bases). Germline CDR1 reads MNHEY; CDR2 reads SVGAGI. V was cut by 5 bases and J by 2 bases, with 16 bases left in between. This CDR3 spans 15 amino acids. In DNA, the CDR3 is TGTGCCAGCAGTCTGTCGGGACAAGGCACCTACGAGCAGTACTTC. This sequence encodes CASSLSGQGTYEQYF.

This sequence joins TRBV18 and TRBJ2-6, with TRBD1 matching 7 bases. CDR1 and CDR2 (germline): KGHSH, LQKENI. This CDR3 spans 18 amino acids. With 4 bases clipped from V and 0 bases from J, the junction kept 9 bases outside the gene matches. The DNA for the CDR3 is TGTGCCAGCTCACTATCCGGGACAGAGTTCTCTGGGGCCAACGTCCTGACTTTC. Its protein product is CASSLSGTEFSGANVLTF.

CDR3 protein: CASSESRSMQTQYF. CDR3 DNA sequence: TGCGCCAGCAGTGAGTCGCGTAGTATGCAGACCCAGTACTTC. This chain connects TRBV10-2 to TRBJ2-5; D not certain. CDR1 WSHSY and CDR2 SAAADI come from the germline V gene. The CDR3 has 14 residues. With 0 bases removed from V and 6 bases from J, the gap between germline ends came to 11 bases.

The rearrangement links TRBV9 to TRBJ2-1; 13 bases line up with TRBD2. Germline V gene data show CDR1 as SGDLS and CDR2 as YYNGEE. This CDR3 comprises 16 residues. V lost 4 bases, J lost 7 bases, and 8 bases stayed unmatched. The CDR3 loop reads CASSPGLAGDRNEQFF. CDR3 bases: TGTGCCAGCAGCCCCGGACTAGCGGGAGACAGGAATGAGCAGTTCTTC.

This rearrangement joins TRBV3-1 (or the pseudogene TRBV3-2) to TRBJ2-1, with a possible D match to TRBD2 (6 bases). The CDR3 runs 12 residues. Trimming shortened V by 3 bases and J by 9 bases, and 9 bases separated the two germline ends. Germline values: CDR1 LGHDT, CDR2 YNNKEL (reference sequence). CDR3 coding DNA: TGTGCCAGCAGCCAGCTCGGGGGTGAGCAGTTCTTC. Translating it yields CASSQLGGEQFF.

The chain carries TRBV28 and TRBJ2-6; no clear D. The germline V and J ends were trimmed by 6 bases and 0 bases, with 9 bases remaining between them. This CDR3 has 15 amino acids. CDR1 and CDR2 (germline): MDHEN, SYDVKM. CDR3 DNA: TGTGCCAGCAGCTCCCCGTTCTCTGGGGCCAACGTCCTGACTTTC. This encodes CASSSPFSGANVLTF.

The rearrangement joins TRBV4-2 to TRBJ1-1; D remains unclear. CDR3 length: 15 amino acids. CDR1 is LGHNA and CDR2 is YNFKEQ in the germline V gene. Trimming cost V 0 bases and J 5 bases, with 13 bases left between them. CDR3 DNA: TGTGCCAGCAGCCAAGAGAACCCACCGGGGACTGAAGCTTTCTTT. This encodes CASSQENPPGTEAFF.

V and J are TRBV7-6 and TRBJ2-1, with 7 bases aligning to TRBD2. After removal of 4 bases from V and 4 bases from J, the junction contained 10 bases not matched to a gene. Looked up from germline, CDR1 is SGHVS and CDR2 is FNYEAQ. This CDR3 is 16 amino acids long. The CDR3 is CASSSGGLRVYNEQFF. The CDR3, as DNA: TGTGCCAGCAGCTCGGGGGGACTACGCGTTTACAATGAGCAGTTCTTC.

This clone was observed at least ten times. The chain employs TRBV7-9 and TRBJ2-2; D is possibly TRBD1 (5 bases). Germline V gives CDR1 SEHNR, CDR2 FQNEAQ (reference sequence). V shed 5 bases and J shed 4 bases, with 11 bases lying between them. CDR3 size: 14 residues. CDR3 bases: TGTGCCAGCAGCCTAGACAGAACCACCGGGGAGCTGTTTTTT. It encodes CASSLDRTTGELFF.

The CDR3 here is CASSAGQVQKNTGELFF. The CDR3 DNA is TGTGCCAGCAGCGCCGGACAGGTACAGAAGAACACCGGGGAGCTGTTTTTT. The chain links TRBV9 to TRBJ2-2; TRBD1 aligns across 7 bases. Germline CDR1 reads SGDLS; CDR2 reads YYNGEE. V was clipped by 3 bases and J by 1 base; unmatched bases: 9. The CDR3 spans 17 residues.

The genes are TRBV6-6 and TRBJ1-2, with D uncertain. Germline-derived CDR1 and CDR2 are MNHNY and SVGAGI (reference sequence). The CDR3 spans 14 residues. The V and J ends lost 2 bases and 3 bases respectively, with 10 bases between them. CDR3 protein: CASSYGGNDYGYTF. DNA for the CDR3: TGTGCCAGCAGTTACGGAGGGAATGACTATGGCTACACCTTC.

V gene TRBV7-2 combines with J gene TRBJ2-5, with 9 bases that match TRBD2. V gave up 6 bases and J gave up 4 bases; unmatched junction bases: 12. Germline V gene sequence: CDR1 SGHTA, CDR2 FQGNSA. This CDR3 spans 16 amino acids. The CDR3 nucleotides are TGTGCCAGCAGGCAGACTAGCGGAGCCTCCGGAGAGACCCAGTACTTC. Translated, it gives CASRQTSGASGETQYF.

The V call is TRBV6-2 or TRBV6-3, the J call TRBJ2-2, with TRBD2 as a possible D gene (6 bases). With 5 bases removed from V and 3 bases from J, the gap between germline ends came to 13 bases. Per germline, CDR1 MNHEY and CDR2 SVGEGT. The CDR3 covers 15 residues. Here the CDR3 DNA reads TGTGCCAGCAGTCGGACTATCGGGGACACCGGGGAGCTGTTTTTT. Translation gives CASSRTIGDTGELFF.

The chain joins TRBV2 to TRBJ2-1, with 10 bases identical to TRBD2. V lost 4 bases, J lost 2 bases, and 5 bases stayed unmatched. Germline V gene data show CDR1 as SNHLY and CDR2 as FYNNEI. The CDR3 consists of 16 residues. CDR3 sequence (DNA): TGTGCCAGCAGTGCTAGACTAGCGGGTACCTACAATGAGCAGTTCTTC. This gives the protein CASSARLAGTYNEQFF.

This clone was counted once. The chain couples TRBV5-1 to TRBJ2-1; D may be TRBD2 (7 bases). The CDR3 length is 18 residues. Trimming left V 3 bases short and J 7 bases short, with 26 bases between. Germline loops: CDR1 SGHRS, CDR2 YFSETQ. DNA for the CDR3: TGCGCCAGCAGCTCCTCAGGGGTGGCGGGAGTCTTGGGAAATGAGCAGTTCTTC. This gives the protein CASSSSGVAGVLGNEQFF.